This note documents a single T cell receptor (beta chain) sequence. The antigen is unknown. Method: immunoSEQ multiplex PCR; TCRdb's copy keeps in-frame clones and lacks some. The sample yields fewer than 400,000 clones, around 66% seen once. This sample was taken from a study of cytotoxic CD8 clonotypes in ibrutinib-treated CLL. Study-level findings and limits: The times at which samples were taken varied between sustained-remission and progressing patients. Clonality went up at the time of ibrutinib response, stayed stable in sustained remission, and later dropped back toward its baseline level at progression.

The CDR3 totals 17 residues. Germline loops: CDR1 MDHEN, CDR2 SYDVKM. Trimming at V came to 4 bases and at J to 3 bases, leaving 11 bases not matched to a gene. The authors obtained approximately 2 micrograms of genomic DNA from cryopreserved PBMCs for TCR beta libraries. The sample in question was PBMCs, obtained after 36 months of ibrutinib treatment. J is TRBJ2-7 and V is TRBV28; 11 bases fit TRBD1. This sequence was found in a human donor with chronic lymphocytic leukemia. CDR3 amino acids: CASSYSLRDRGFYEQYF. The CDR3 nucleotides read TGTGCCAGCAGTTACTCACTCCGGGACAGGGGGTTCTACGAGCAGTACTTC.